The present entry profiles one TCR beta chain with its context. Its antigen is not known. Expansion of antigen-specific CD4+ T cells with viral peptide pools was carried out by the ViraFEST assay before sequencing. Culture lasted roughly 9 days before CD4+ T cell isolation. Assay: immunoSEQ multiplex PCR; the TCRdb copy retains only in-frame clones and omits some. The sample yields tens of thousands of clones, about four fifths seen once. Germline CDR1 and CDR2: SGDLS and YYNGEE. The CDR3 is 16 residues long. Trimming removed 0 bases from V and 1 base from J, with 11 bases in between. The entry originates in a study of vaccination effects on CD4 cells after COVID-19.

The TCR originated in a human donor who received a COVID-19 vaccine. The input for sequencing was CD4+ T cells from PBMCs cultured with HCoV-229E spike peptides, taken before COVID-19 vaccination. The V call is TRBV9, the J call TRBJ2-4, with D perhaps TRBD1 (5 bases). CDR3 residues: CASSVAPTAAKNIQYF. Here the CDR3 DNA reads TGTGCCAGCAGCGTAGCTCCGACAGCGGCCAAAAACATTCAGTACTTC.